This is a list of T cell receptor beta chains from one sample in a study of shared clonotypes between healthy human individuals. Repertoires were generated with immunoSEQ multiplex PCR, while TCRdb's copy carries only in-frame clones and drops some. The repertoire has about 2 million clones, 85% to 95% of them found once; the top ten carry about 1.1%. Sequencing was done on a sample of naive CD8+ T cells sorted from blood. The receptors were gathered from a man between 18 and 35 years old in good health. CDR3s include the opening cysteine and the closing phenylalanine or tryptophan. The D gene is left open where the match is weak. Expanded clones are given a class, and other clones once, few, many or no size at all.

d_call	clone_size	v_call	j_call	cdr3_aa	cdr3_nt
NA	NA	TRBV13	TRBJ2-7	CASSLAGASYEQYF	TGTGCCAGCAGCTTAGCGGGAGCTTCCTACGAGCAGTACTTC
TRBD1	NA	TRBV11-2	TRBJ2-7	CASSPPPGQVISYEQYF	TGTGCCAGCAGCCCGCCACCGGGACAGGTCATCTCCTACGAGCAGTACTTC
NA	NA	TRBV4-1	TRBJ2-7	CASSQEGKHALLSYEQYF	TGCGCCAGCAGCCAAGAGGGGAAGCATGCGCTCCTCTCCTACGAGCAGTACTTC
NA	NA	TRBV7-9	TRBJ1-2	CASSSGTSRLSYTF	TGTGCCAGCAGCTCCGGGACATCTAGACTTTCCTACACCTTC
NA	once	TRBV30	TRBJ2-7	CAWSVWAEYGQYF	TGTGCCTGGAGTGTTTGGGCGGAGTACGGGCAGTACTTC
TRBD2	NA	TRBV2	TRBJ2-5	CASGTRGGETQYF	TGTGCCAGCGGGACTAGGGGAGGAGAGACCCAGTACTTC
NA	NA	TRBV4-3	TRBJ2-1	CASSQDGWATVYNEQFF	TGCGCCAGCAGCCAAGATGGATGGGCGACGGTTTACAATGAGCAGTTCTTC
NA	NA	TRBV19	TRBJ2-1	CASSIDLVADPYNEQFF	TGTGCCAGTAGTATAGATTTGGTCGCGGACCCCTACAATGAGCAGTTCTTC
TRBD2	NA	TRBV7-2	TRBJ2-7	CASSLEPAGDTYEQYF	TGTGCCAGCAGCTTAGAGCCAGCGGGAGATACCTACGAGCAGTACTTC
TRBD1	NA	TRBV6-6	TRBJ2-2	CASNLGQGIDRELFF	TGTGCCAGCAACCTGGGACAGGGGATTGACCGGGAGCTGTTTTTT
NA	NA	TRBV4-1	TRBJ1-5	CASSQGLGGNQPQHF	TGCGCCAGCAGCCAGGGACTGGGGGGGAATCAGCCCCAGCATTTT
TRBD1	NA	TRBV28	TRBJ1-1	CASSLDRGPNTEAFF	TGTGCCAGCAGTTTGGACAGGGGGCCAAACACTGAAGCTTTCTTT
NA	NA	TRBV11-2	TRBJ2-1	CASSQVSGTPNNEQFF	TGTGCCAGCAGCCAGGTTTCCGGGACTCCGAACAATGAGCAGTTCTTC
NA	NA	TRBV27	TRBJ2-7	CASSLSIGAPYEQYF	TGTGCCAGCAGTTTATCTATCGGGGCCCCCTACGAGCAGTACTTC
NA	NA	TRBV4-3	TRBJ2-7	CASSQDVPWGSGFPEQYF	TGCGCCAGCAGCCAAGATGTTCCCTGGGGAAGCGGTTTTCCCGAGCAGTACTTC
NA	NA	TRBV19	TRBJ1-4	CASRPDNFNEKLFF	TGTGCCAGTAGACCGGACAACTTTAATGAAAAACTGTTTTTT
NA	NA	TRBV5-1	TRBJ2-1	CASSARGPYNEQFF	TGCGCCAGCAGTGCCAGGGGCCCCTACAATGAGCAGTTCTTC
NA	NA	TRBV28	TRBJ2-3	CASSLGGARDTQYF	TGTGCCAGCAGTTTGGGGGGGGCTAGAGATACGCAGTATTTT
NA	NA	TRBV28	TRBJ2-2	CASSHVNTGELFF	TGTGCCAGCAGTCACGTGAACACCGGGGAGCTGTTTTTT
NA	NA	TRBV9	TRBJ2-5	CASSVVDSKETQYF	TGTGCCAGCAGCGTAGTTGACAGTAAAGAGACCCAGTACTTC
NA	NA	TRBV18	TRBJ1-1	CASSPPRENTEAFF	TGTGCCAGCTCACCTCCCAGGGAGAACACTGAAGCTTTCTTT
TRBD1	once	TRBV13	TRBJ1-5	CASSLGRGSGQPQHF	TGTGCCAGCAGCTTGGGCAGGGGGTCGGGTCAGCCCCAGCATTTT
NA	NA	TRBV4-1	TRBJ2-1	CASSHSYNEQFF	TGCGCCAGCAGCCATTCTTACAATGAGCAGTTCTTC
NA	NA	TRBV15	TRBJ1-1	CATSSGSDVAFF	TGTGCCACCAGCAGTGGGTCCGACGTGGCTTTCTTT
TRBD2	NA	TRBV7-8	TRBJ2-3	CASSSGLAGVTDTQYF	TGTGCCAGCAGCTCGGGACTAGCGGGGGTCACAGATACGCAGTATTTT
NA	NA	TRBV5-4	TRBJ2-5	CASSLGQSGETQYF	TGTGCCAGCAGCCTAGGACAGAGCGGGGAGACCCAGTACTTC
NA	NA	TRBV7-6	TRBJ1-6	CASSLGVGNNSPLHF	TGTGCCAGCAGCTTAGGGGTTGGAAATAATTCACCCCTCCACTTT
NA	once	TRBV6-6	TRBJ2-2	CASSYSGHLNTGELFF	TGTGCCAGCAGTTACTCGGGACACCTCAACACCGGGGAGCTGTTTTTT
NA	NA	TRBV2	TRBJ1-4	CASIPDSATNEKLFF	TGTGCCAGCATCCCGGACTCTGCAACTAATGAAAAACTGTTTTTT
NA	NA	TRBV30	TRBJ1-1	CAWSSLTDTEAFF	TGTGCCTGGAGTTCTCTCACTGACACTGAAGCTTTCTTT
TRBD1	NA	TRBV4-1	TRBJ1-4	CASSPRQGAIATNEKLFF	TGCGCCAGCAGCCCGCGACAGGGGGCGATTGCAACTAATGAAAAACTGTTTTTT
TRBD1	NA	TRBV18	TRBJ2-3	CASSPTTGQESTDTQYF	TGTGCCAGCTCACCCACCACCGGACAGGAGAGCACAGATACGCAGTATTTT
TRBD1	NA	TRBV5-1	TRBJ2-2	CASSSPGGRDTGELFF	TGCGCCAGCAGCTCCCCAGGGGGCCGGGACACCGGGGAGCTGTTTTTT
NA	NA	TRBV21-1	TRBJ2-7	CASSKESGGSYEQYF	TGTGCCAGCAGCAAGGAGTCGGGGGGCTCCTACGAGCAGTACTTC
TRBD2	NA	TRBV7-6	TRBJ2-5	CASRNSGRAGETQYF	TGTGCCAGCAGAAATAGCGGGAGGGCGGGCGAGACCCAGTACTTC